These T cell receptor beta chains were read from a single sample in a study of T-cell reconstitution after alpha-beta-depleted transplantation in children. TCRdb used MiXCR to reprocess the PCR reads, holding one entry per CDR3 protein. Of about 170,000 distinct CDR3 sequences in the sample, around 10% were seen once. Here the sequenced sample was PBMCs, taken before TCRalphabeta/CD19-depleted stem cell transplant. The receptor set was obtained from a boy aged 2 to 9 with acute myeloid leukemia, due to receive a stem cell transplant. Both conserved end residues are part of each CDR3. The D gene is left open where the match is weak. Rows give clone size only sometimes, using once, few, many, or a class for an expanded clone.

CDR3 DNA,CDR3 protein,CDR3 length,V gene,clone size,J gene,D gene
TGTGCCAGCAGTTACACAAGGACCGCTCCTGGTGGGGGCACCGGGGAGCTGTTTTTT,CASSYTRTAPGGGTGELFF,19,TRBV6-2/TRBV6-3,NA,TRBJ2-2,NA
TGCGCCAGCAGCCTAGATGACACCGGGGAGCTGTTTTTT,CASSLDDTGELFF,13,TRBV5-1,many,TRBJ2-2,NA
TGTGCCACCAGCGATAGCACAGATACGCAGTATTTT,CATSDSTDTQYF,12,TRBV24-1,many,TRBJ2-3,NA
TGTGCCAGCAGTTTACGGGAGTGGCCCTATAATTCACCCCTCCACTTT,CASSLREWPYNSPLHF,16,TRBV28,many,TRBJ1-6,NA
TGCGCCAGCCGACCGGGTGAAGGAGGGGAGCAGTTCTTC,CASRPGEGGEQFF,13,TRBV5-1,many,TRBJ2-1,NA
TGTGCCAGCAGCCGGGCGAACACCGGGGAGCTGTTTTTT,CASSRANTGELFF,13,TRBV14,many,TRBJ2-2,NA
TGCAGTGCTAGTCGGCCTGAAGCTTTCTTT,CSASRPEAFF,10,TRBV20-1,many,TRBJ1-1,NA
TGTGCCAGCACCCGGACGGGGTCCGAGCAGTTCTTC,CASTRTGSEQFF,12,TRBV11-1,many,TRBJ2-1,NA
TGTGCCAGCAGTAGAGGGGGCAGTCAGCCCCAGCATTTT,CASSRGGSQPQHF,13,TRBV6-5,NA,TRBJ1-5,TRBD1
TGTGCCTGGAGTATGGTGAACACTGAAGCTTTCTTT,CAWSMVNTEAFF,12,TRBV30,NA,TRBJ1-1,NA
TGCGCCAGCAGCGGGACAGGGGGCGCAGGGGAGACCCAGTACTTC,CASSGTGGAGETQYF,15,TRBV5-1,many,TRBJ2-5,TRBD1
TGTGCCAGCAGCAAAAGCGGGAGGGACAATGAGCAGTTCTTC,CASSKSGRDNEQFF,14,TRBV7-2,few,TRBJ2-1,TRBD2
TGTGCCAGCAGCTTGCAGGGGGCTCAGCCCCAGCATTTT,CASSLQGAQPQHF,13,TRBV28,many,TRBJ1-5,TRBD1
TGTGCCAGCAGTAGTAGGGAGATGTACAATGAGCAGTTCTTC,CASSSREMYNEQFF,14,TRBV2,many,TRBJ2-1,NA
TGCAGTGCGTCGAAGGGGGGAGATACGCAGTATTTT,CSASKGGDTQYF,12,TRBV20-1,many,TRBJ2-3,NA
TGTGCCAGCAGCGAACTGGGACAGGGAACGGGCTACACCTTC,CASSELGQGTGYTF,14,TRBV5-5,many,TRBJ1-2,TRBD1
TGTGCCAGCTCACCACAAGGTGTCGTAGCCTACGAGCAGTACTTC,CASSPQGVVAYEQYF,15,TRBV18,many,TRBJ2-7,NA
TGTGCCAGCAGCGTAGTGGCGGGACTGCCCTACAATGAGCAGTTCTTC,CASSVVAGLPYNEQFF,16,TRBV9,many,TRBJ2-1,NA
TGCGCCAGCAGTGAGCCCCCGAGTGAGCAGTACTTC,CASSEPPSEQYF,12,TRBV10-2,many,TRBJ2-7,NA
TGTGCCAGCAGGTTTTTACAGGGAGCCTCACCCCTCCACTTT,CASRFLQGASPLHF,14,TRBV6-1,many,TRBJ1-6,NA
TGTGCCAGCAGTGAAGAAGGCCAAGGAGCCCTCTTTGAAGCTTTCTTT,CASSEEGQGALFEAFF,16,TRBV6-1,many,TRBJ1-1,NA
TGCGCCAGCAGCTTGGTCCTAGCGGTCACCGGGGAGCTGTTTTTT,CASSLVLAVTGELFF,15,TRBV5-1,many,TRBJ2-2,TRBD2
TGCGCCAGCAGTCCTTATCCACTAGCGGGAGACAATGAGCAGTTCTTC,CASSPYPLAGDNEQFF,16,TRBV5-1,many,TRBJ2-1,TRBD2
TGTGCCAGCAGACAGGGTAACTCACCCCTCCACTTT,CASRQGNSPLHF,12,TRBV12-3/TRBV12-4,many,TRBJ1-6,NA
TGTGCCAGCAGTCAGTACGGTTTGGGGTTGGATGAGCAGTTCTTC,CASSQYGLGLDEQFF,15,TRBV27,few,TRBJ2-1,NA
TGCAGTGCTAGACAATCGGGGGGGGAGACCGAGCAGTACTTC,CSARQSGGETEQYF,14,TRBV20-1,many,TRBJ2-7,TRBD2
TGTGCCAGCAGTTTCGGGGCAGGGCAATATGGCTACACCTTC,CASSFGAGQYGYTF,14,TRBV12-3/TRBV12-4,many,TRBJ1-2,NA
TGTGCCAGCAGCCCGGACGCTAACTATGGCTACACCTTC,CASSPDANYGYTF,13,TRBV12-3/TRBV12-4,many,TRBJ1-2,NA
TGTGCCAGCAGTTTAGCGACTAGGGGAGAGACCCAGTACTTC,CASSLATRGETQYF,14,TRBV12-3/TRBV12-4,many,TRBJ2-5,NA
TGCAGTGCTAGGGGTCGCAGGGGGTTGTTTGAAGCTTTCTTT,CSARGRRGLFEAFF,14,TRBV20-1,few,TRBJ1-1,TRBD1
TGCAGTGCCCTTCCCGGGACAGCTGACTACGAGCAGTACTTC,CSALPGTADYEQYF,14,TRBV20-1,NA,TRBJ2-7,TRBD1
TGTGCCAGCAGTTTATCCCTGGGGTCCTACGAGCAGTACTTC,CASSLSLGSYEQYF,14,TRBV28,many,TRBJ2-7,NA
TGCGCCAGCAGCGCCGGACAGGGGGGGAGCACAGATACGCAGTATTTT,CASSAGQGGSTDTQYF,16,TRBV5-1,many,TRBJ2-3,TRBD1
TGTGCCAGCAGCTGGAGTCTAACTAGCGGGAGAAGATGGTACGAGCAGTACTTC,CASSWSLTSGRRWYEQYF,18,TRBV12-3/TRBV12-4,many,TRBJ2-7,TRBD2
TGTGCCAGCAGCCGGACTAGCGGGATAAACAATGAGCAGTTCTTC,CASSRTSGINNEQFF,15,TRBV2,many,TRBJ2-1,TRBD2
TGCGCCAGCAGCTTACGGCGGGGGTCCAACACCGGGGAGCTGTTTTTT,CASSLRRGSNTGELFF,16,TRBV5-1,many,TRBJ2-2,TRBD2
TGTGCCACCAGAAAGCGGGAGGGGCATGAGCAGTTCTTC,CATRKREGHEQFF,13,TRBV24-1,many,TRBJ2-1,TRBD2